These 26 T cell receptor beta chains originate from one sample sequenced in a study of beta chain features in type 1 diabetes. TCRB transcripts that were expressed got sequenced, as all of the isolated RNA had been reverse transcribed. Profiled with immunoSEQ multiplex PCR; TCRdb holds only in-frame clones, not every one. The sample records 110,000 or so clones, almost 40% being singletons. Sequenced sample: stem cell memory CD4+ T cells from blood. The receptors come from a woman aged 18 to 35 in good health.

The rearrangement links TRBV6-1 to TRBJ1-2; D unclear. CDR3 size: 14 residues. V lost 2 bases and J 3 bases, leaving 10 bases between the germline ends. Germline CDR1 is MNHNS and CDR2 is SASEGT. CDR3 coding DNA: TGTGCCAGCAGTGAAAGTACAGTCTACTATGGCTACACCTTC. It codes for CASSESTVYYGYTF.

A few counts support this clone. The genes are TRBV5-1 and TRBJ2-1; no clear D gene. Germline values: CDR1 SGHRS, CDR2 YFSETQ. This CDR3 spans 13 amino acids. V lost 4 bases and J 2 bases, leaving 7 bases between the germline ends. The CDR3 reads CASSPRTYNEQFF. DNA for the CDR3: TGCGCCAGCAGCCCGAGGACCTACAATGAGCAGTTCTTC.

The chain joins TRBV9 to TRBJ2-3; tentatively, D is TRBD2 (5 bases). Trimming took off 2 bases at V and 6 bases at J, with 10 bases between the two ends. Germline V gives CDR1 SGDLS, CDR2 YYNGEE. This CDR3 has 13 residues. CDR3 nucleotides: TGTGCCAGCAGCGTTTCGGGGTTGGATACGCAGTATTTT. Residues: CASSVSGLDTQYF.

This clone was observed a few times. This rearrangement joins TRBV11-2 to TRBJ2-5, with D possibly being TRBD1 (5 bases). V lost 7 bases to trimming and J lost 5 bases, with 20 bases between them. Germline CDR1 is SGHAT and CDR2 is FQNNGV. The CDR3 covers 15 residues. The CDR3 sequence: CASTHRQRSRETQYF. In DNA, the CDR3 is TGTGCCAGCACCCATAGACAGAGGTCAAGGGAGACCCAGTACTTC.

V is TRBV5-1 and J is TRBJ1-1; the D is unclear. Between the trimmed V and J ends, which lost 4 bases and 0 bases, there was a span of 13 bases. From germline, CDR1 is SGHRS and CDR2 YFSETQ. This CDR3 has 15 residues. CDR3: CASSAARIMNTEAFF. The CDR3 DNA reads as TGCGCCAGCAGCGCGGCACGGATCATGAACACTGAAGCTTTCTTT.

This clone was counted only a few times. The chain is built from TRBV16 and TRBJ2-7; 10 nucleotides line up with TRBD2. Germline V gene lookup returns CDR1 KGHSY and CDR2 FQNENV. There are 13 residues in the CDR3. Losses at the gene ends were 2 bases for V and 10 bases for J; bases not matched to a gene: 5. The CDR3 DNA reads TGTGCCAGCAGCCAAGGTCTAGCGGGAGCACAGTACTTC. It codes for CASSQGLAGAQYF. Using reference TRBV16 and TRBJ2-7 for the parts outside the CDR3, the full variable domain is GEEVAQTPKHLVRGEGQKAKLYCAPIKGHSYVFWYQQVLKNEFKFLISFQNENVFDETGMPKERFSAKCLPNSPCSLEIQATKLEDSAVYFCASSQGLAGAQYFGPGTRLTVT.

This clone has a handful of counts. This chain connects TRBV2 to TRBJ1-1; TRBD1 is a possible D gene (5 bases). Looked up from germline, CDR1 is SNHLY and CDR2 is FYNNEI. Trimming shortened V by 6 bases and J by 0 bases, and 14 bases separated the two germline ends. CDR3 length: 15 residues. The CDR3 DNA reads as TGTGCCAGCAGACCTTGGGGGGTTATGAACACTGAAGCTTTCTTT. It codes for CASRPWGVMNTEAFF.

V and J are TRBV7-9 and TRBJ1-1; no clear D. The CDR3 is 12 amino acids. The V end lost 5 bases, the J end lost 13 bases, and 17 bases lay between the germline ends. Germline V gives CDR1 SEHNR, CDR2 FQNEAQ (reference sequence). The CDR3: CASSPRGFDGFF. The CDR3 DNA follows: TGTGCCAGCAGCCCCCGGGGATTTGATGGTTTCTTT. The variable domain in full, with the rest retrieved from reference TRBV7-9 and TRBJ1-1, is DTGVSQNPRHKITKRGQNVTFRCDPISEHNRLYWYRQTLGQGPEFLTYFQNEAQLEKSRLLSDRFSAERPKGSFSTLEIQRTEQGDSAMYLCASSPRGFDGFFGQGTRLTVV.

This clone has more than one count but fewer than ten. The gene calls are TRBV4-1 and TRBJ2-1; TRBD2 matches 12 bases. This CDR3 has 15 residues. J gave up 6 bases and V 1 base, and 1 base lay outside the gene matches. The V gene's germline CDR1 is MGHRA and CDR2 YSYEKL. Here the CDR3 reads CASSQVGLAGNEQFF. In DNA form, the CDR3 reads TGCGCCAGCAGCCAAGTGGGACTAGCGGGCAATGAGCAGTTCTTC.

This clone was observed a handful of times. The chain employs TRBV18 and TRBJ2-7; D not resolved. Trimming pared 6 bases from V and 1 base from J, leaving 7 bases between. CDR3 length equals 12 residues. Germline loops: CDR1 KGHSH, CDR2 LQKENI. The CDR3 bases are TGTGCCAGCTCTTTCCAATCCTACGAGCAGTACTTC. It translates to CASSFQSYEQYF.

The chain employs TRBV7-9 and TRBJ1-3; perhaps TRBD1 as D (6 bases). The CDR3 consists of 15 residues. Trimming took off 5 bases at V and 3 bases at J, with 14 bases between the two ends. Per germline, CDR1 SEHNR and CDR2 FQNEAQ (reference sequence). CDR3 in DNA: TGTGCCAGCAGCGTATTTCAGGGGTTTGGAAACACCATATATTTT. Protein sequence: CASSVFQGFGNTIYF.

The chain has TRBV5-1 and TRBJ1-1, with a weak D call TRBD1 (5 bases). Trimming removed 5 bases at V and 0 bases at J, with 11 bases between. The germline V gene has CDR1 SGHRS and CDR2 YFSETQ. This CDR3 is 14 amino acids long. In DNA, the CDR3 is TGCGCCAGCAGTGAACAGGATCTGAACACTGAAGCTTTCTTT. This encodes CASSEQDLNTEAFF.

The DNA of the CDR3 is TGCGCCAGCAGTTTCACGGTCGGGAAGGCGCCAGGGGAGTCCTACAATGAGCAGTTCTTC. The encoded protein is CASSFTVGKAPGESYNEQFF. This sequence joins TRBV4-1 and TRBJ2-1; tentatively, D is TRBD1 (6 bases). CDR1 MGHRA and CDR2 YSYEKL come from the germline V gene. CDR3 length: 20 residues. V lost 6 bases and J 1 base, leaving 28 bases between the germline ends.

The CDR3 sequence is CASSQDRYFGYGYTF. CDR3 nucleotide sequence: TGCGCCAGCAGCCAAGACAGGTATTTCGGCTATGGCTACACCTTC. The chain couples TRBV4-1 to TRBJ1-2; D remains ambiguous. Trimming took 0 bases from V and 4 from J, leaving 12 bases between them. Germline CDR1 is MGHRA and CDR2 is YSYEKL. This CDR3 is 15 amino acids long.

This clone was detected only a few times. V and J are TRBV5-1 and TRBJ2-1; D call uncertain. Germline CDR1 reads SGHRS; CDR2 reads YFSETQ. Trimming left V 4 bases short and J 9 bases short, with 14 bases between. The CDR3 spans 13 residues. The CDR3, as DNA: TGCGCCAGCAGCCTCACGTCAGTATTTGAGCAGTTCTTC. Protein: CASSLTSVFEQFF.

This clone was found once. The chain links TRBV4-1 to TRBJ2-1; 8 bases fit TRBD2. V dropped 7 bases and J dropped 12; count of bases not matched to a gene: 11. The CDR3 is made up of 13 amino acids. Germline assignment: CDR1 MGHRA and CDR2 YSYEKL. This chain's CDR3 is CASNSGIRGGQFF. The CDR3 bases are TGCGCCAGCAATAGCGGGATCCGGGGAGGGCAGTTCTTC.

J is TRBJ2-1 and V is TRBV4-1; perhaps TRBD2 as D (6 bases). Germline V lookup: CDR1 MGHRA, CDR2 YSYEKL. CDR3 length: 17 residues. V dropped 0 bases and J dropped 0 bases, with 12 bases sitting between them. CDR3 DNA: TGCGCCAGCAGCCAAGAACTAGCCCTAAGCTCCTACAATGAGCAGTTCTTC. Protein sequence: CASSQELALSSYNEQFF.

This chain links TRBV7-3 with TRBJ2-1; maybe TRBD1 (6 bases). V gave up 6 bases and J gave up 4 bases, with 10 bases separating them. The CDR3 has 13 residues. Germline values: CDR1 SGHTA, CDR2 FQGTGA. The CDR3, as DNA: TGTGCCAGCAGTTATACAGGGTACAATGAGCAGTTCTTC. This encodes CASSYTGYNEQFF.

The rearrangement uses TRBV11-2 and TRBJ1-2; D is perhaps TRBD1 (5 bases). V was clipped by 3 bases and J by 2 bases, with 10 bases between them. The CDR3 sequence is 14 residues long. The germline CDR1 and CDR2 sequences are SGHAT and FQNNGV. The CDR3 region has the DNA TGTGCCAGCAGCTTCGACAGTGGGAACTATGGCTACACCTTC. Translated, it gives CASSFDSGNYGYTF.

The chain joins TRBV7-9 to TRBJ1-2; 8 nucleotides line up with TRBD1. The CDR3 spans 15 residues. Germline lookup yields CDR1 SEHNR and CDR2 FQNEAQ (reference sequence). V dropped 6 bases and J dropped 4; count of bases not matched to a gene: 10. The CDR3: CASSAVRGLSYGYTF. The CDR3 DNA follows: TGTGCCAGCAGTGCCGTCAGGGGGCTAAGCTATGGCTACACCTTC.

This clone has just a few counts. The rearrangement joins TRBV28 to TRBJ2-1; a possible D gene is TRBD2 (7 bases). CDR1 is MDHEN, CDR2 SYDVKM, per germline. The CDR3 has 14 residues. Trimming left V 3 bases short and J 6 bases short, with 12 bases between. This CDR3 is CASSFWGGPNEQFF. CDR3 nucleotides: TGTGCCAGCAGTTTTTGGGGGGGCCCCAATGAGCAGTTCTTC.

The gene calls are TRBV7-9 and TRBJ1-2, with 8 nucleotides matching TRBD1. Germline trimming cut 1 base from V and 6 bases from J; bases unmatched to any gene: 7. The CDR3 spans 15 residues. The germline V gene has CDR1 SEHNR and CDR2 FQNEAQ (reference sequence). The CDR3 DNA sequence: TGTGCCAGCAGCTTAGATACAGGGGGGCCGGATGGCTACACCTTC. It encodes CASSLDTGGPDGYTF.

This clone was picked up a small number of times. CDR3 protein: CASSFNRVDGYTF. CDR3 coding DNA: TGTGCCAGCAGTTTCAACAGGGTCGATGGCTACACCTTC. The chain recombines TRBV25-1 with TRBJ1-2; D possibly corresponds to TRBD1 (6 bases). Germline-derived CDR1 and CDR2 are MGHDK and SYGVNS. The CDR3 sequence is 13 residues long. The V end lost 5 bases, the J end lost 6 bases, and 13 bases lay between the germline ends.

This clone has a handful of counts. The chain is built from TRBV7-2 and TRBJ2-7; TRBD2 matches at 10 bases. Germline lookup yields CDR1 SGHTA and CDR2 FQGNSA. This CDR3 spans 15 amino acids. Trimming took 1 base from V and 5 from J; bases not matched to a gene: 5. For the CDR3, the DNA is TGTGCCAGCAGCTTAGTAGCGGGAGGACCGAACGAGCAGTACTTC. It translates to CASSLVAGGPNEQYF.

The V and J genes are TRBV19 and TRBJ2-3; TRBD2 might be the D (5 bases). This CDR3 is built from 14 residues. CDR1 is LNHDA and CDR2 is SQIVND in the germline V gene (reference sequence). V dropped 6 bases and J dropped 0 bases, with 10 bases sitting between them. This CDR3 reads CASRVGGSTDTQYF. CDR3 nucleotides: TGTGCCAGTAGAGTAGGCGGGAGCACAGATACGCAGTATTTT.

The gene calls are TRBV4-2 and TRBJ1-2, with 11 bases identical to TRBD1. J was trimmed by 4 bases and V by 4 bases; bases with no gene match: 5. The CDR3 loop spans 15 amino acids. CDR1 and CDR2 from the germline V gene are LGHNA and YNFKEQ. As DNA, the CDR3 is TGTGCCAGCAGCCTAGGACAGGGGGCACCCTATGGCTACACCTTC. This gives the protein CASSLGQGAPYGYTF.